These 28 T cell receptor beta chains originate from one sample sequenced in a study of OX40 agonist ivuxolimab in advanced cancers. Profiling relied on immunoSEQ multiplex PCR, and the TCRdb table lists in-frame clones only, not all of them. The data contain over 20,000 clones, more than 75% of them singletons. The input for sequencing was CD4+ or CD8+ T cells sorted from blood, taken in a trial of the OX40 agonist ivuxolimab. The receptors were sampled from an adult with an advanced solid tumor such as melanoma, head and neck, liver or kidney cancer.

The rearrangement uses TRBV5-6 and TRBJ2-5; D possibly matches TRBD1 or TRBD2 (5 bases each). CDR1 and CDR2 from the germline V gene are SGHDT and YYEEEE. Trimming left V 4 bases short and J 7 bases short, with 20 bases between. This CDR3 spans 15 amino acids. The CDR3 coding sequence is TGTGCCAGCAGCCACGCCGGGGCCGCGGTCGGGACCCAGTACTTC. It specifies CASSHAGAAVGTQYF.

This rearrangement joins TRBV10-1 to TRBJ1-5; D remains ambiguous. The CDR3 spans 13 residues. Trimming removed 4 bases at V and 4 bases at J, with 8 bases between. Germline CDR1 and CDR2: WNHNN and SYGVQD (reference sequence). CDR3 nucleotides: TGCGCCAGCAGTGCGGGTTGGAATCAGCCCCAGCATTTT. This codes for CASSAGWNQPQHF.

The V call is TRBV6-5, the J call TRBJ2-5; TRBD1 matches at 11 bases. The CDR3 has 15 residues. Germline V gene data show CDR1 as MNHEY and CDR2 as SVGAGI. Trimming took 6 bases from V and 6 from J; bases not matched to a gene: 9. The CDR3 spells CASSTGTGGRKTQYF. The DNA of the CDR3 is TGTGCCAGCAGCACCGGGACAGGGGGTAGGAAGACCCAGTACTTC.

CDR3 sequence (DNA): TGTGCCAGCAGTTACTCGCGGGGCGCGTACGAGCAGTACTTC. Translation gives CASSYSRGAYEQYF. J is TRBJ2-7 and V is TRBV6-6; D possibly corresponds to TRBD2 (6 bases). The CDR3 covers 14 residues. V dropped 0 bases and J dropped 4 bases, with 10 bases sitting between them. Germline CDR1 is MNHNY and CDR2 is SVGAGI (reference sequence).

J is TRBJ2-1 and V is TRBV15; perhaps D is TRBD1 or TRBD2 (6 bases each). The ends were cut back, 1 base at V and 10 bases at J, with 14 bases in the middle. The CDR3 totals 14 residues. From germline, CDR1 is LNHNV and CDR2 YYDKDF (reference sequence). CDR3 protein: CATSRVRGEIEQFF. The CDR3 coding sequence is TGTGCCACCAGCAGAGTTAGGGGGGAGATCGAGCAGTTCTTC.

The chain carries TRBV19 and TRBJ1-2; 8 nucleotides align to TRBD1. The CDR3 contains 14 residues. Germline V gene lookup returns CDR1 LNHDA and CDR2 SQIVND (reference sequence). The V gene end was trimmed by 3 bases and the J gene end by 10 bases; junction bases not matched to a gene: 10. CDR3 loop: CASSMYGQGADYTF. The CDR3 DNA sequence: TGTGCCAGTAGTATGTATGGACAGGGAGCCGACTACACCTTC.

This clone was seen more than once but under ten times. V is TRBV14 and J is TRBJ2-1; 7 bases map to TRBD1. V was clipped by 4 bases and J by 0 bases; unmatched bases: 18. Germline CDR1 SGHDN, CDR2 FVKESK. The CDR3 loop spans 20 amino acids. The CDR3 spells CASSPSGGRGYLISYNEQFF. CDR3 nucleotide sequence: TGTGCCAGCAGCCCAAGTGGTGGCAGGGGGTATCTAATCTCCTACAATGAGCAGTTCTTC.

The gene calls are TRBV4-1 and TRBJ1-1, with 7 positions matching TRBD1. This CDR3 region has 14 residues. V dropped 4 bases and J dropped 1; count of bases not matched to a gene: 3. Germline-derived CDR1 and CDR2 are MGHRA and YSYEKL. This CDR3 reads CASSLQGGNTEAFF. The CDR3 DNA is TGCGCCAGCAGCCTCCAGGGGGGGAACACTGAAGCTTTCTTT.

Only a few counts were recorded for this clone. The V call is TRBV30, the J call TRBJ1-2; weak D call: TRBD1 (5 bases). Germline-derived CDR1 and CDR2 are GTSNPN and SVGIG (reference sequence). This CDR3 has 14 residues. Trimming pared 3 bases from V and 0 bases from J, leaving 11 bases between. DNA for the CDR3: TGTGCCTGGAGAGGGACCGGGACTAACTATGGCTACACCTTC. Its protein is CAWRGTGTNYGYTF.

The chain carries TRBV7-8 and TRBJ2-1; TRBD2 is a possible D gene (5 bases). In germline, CDR1 is SGHVS, CDR2 FQNEAQ. The CDR3 is 14 residues long. V lost 5 bases to trimming and J lost 9 bases, with 17 bases between them. The CDR3: CASSRLVEGAEQFF. The CDR3 nucleotides read TGTGCCAGCAGCCGACTCGTAGAGGGCGCTGAGCAGTTCTTC.

CDR3 bases: TGTGCCAGCTCACCACCGGAAGAGACCCAGTACTTC. Protein product: CASSPPEETQYF. The chain couples TRBV18 to TRBJ2-5; D uncertain. Germline CDR1 reads KGHSH; CDR2 reads LQKENI. The V gene lost 0 bases and the J gene lost 3 bases, with 2 bases spanning the gap. CDR3 size: 12 residues.

The V call is TRBV5-6, the J call TRBJ2-1; TRBD2 matches 7 bases. CDR1 is SGHDT and CDR2 is YYEEEE in the germline V gene. J was trimmed by 6 bases and V by 0 bases; bases with no gene match: 6. CDR3 length: 15 amino acids. DNA for the CDR3: TGTGCCAGCAGCTTGGGGGGACTACTCCCCAATGAGCAGTTCTTC. Protein sequence: CASSLGGLLPNEQFF.

The chain combines TRBV5-1 with TRBJ2-1; D is unresolved. With 1 base removed from V and 6 bases from J, the gap between germline ends came to 11 bases. Looked up from germline, CDR1 is SGHRS and CDR2 is YFSETQ. This CDR3 has 14 residues. CDR3 DNA sequence: TGCGCCAGCAGCTTGAATACAGATGGCAATGAGCAGTTCTTC. The encoded protein is CASSLNTDGNEQFF.

The V call is TRBV11-1, the J call TRBJ2-1; possible D gene TRBD2, 5 bases. This CDR3 is built from 16 residues. The germline V and J ends were trimmed by 5 bases and 7 bases, with 21 bases remaining between them. Per germline, CDR1 SGHAT and CDR2 FQDESV (reference sequence). CDR3 in amino acids: CASSKRIGREGNEQFF. CDR3 DNA: TGTGCCAGCAGCAAACGTATAGGACGGGAAGGGAATGAGCAGTTCTTC.

This chain connects TRBV11-2 to TRBJ1-3, with D hard to call. The length of the CDR3 is 14 residues. Trimming stripped 1 base from V and 2 bases from J, with 6 bases between. Germline CDR1 reads SGHAT; CDR2 reads FQNNGV. The CDR3 region is CASSLGSPGNTIYF. The CDR3 DNA reads as TGTGCCAGCAGCTTAGGCAGCCCTGGAAACACCATATATTTT.

The chain is built from TRBV7-8 and TRBJ1-2; D is undetermined. Germline lookup yields CDR1 SGHVS and CDR2 FQNEAQ. This CDR3 has 14 amino acids. V shed 0 bases and J shed 4 bases, with 9 bases lying between them. The CDR3 coding sequence is TGTGCCAGCAGCTTAGCCACAGTCTCCTATGGCTACACCTTC. Translated: CASSLATVSYGYTF.

Only one count was recorded for this clone. The V gene is TRBV7-3, the J gene TRBJ2-1; D possibly corresponds to TRBD1 (5 bases). Germline CDR1 is SGHTA and CDR2 is FQGTGA. Trimming left V 1 base short and J 2 bases short, with 9 bases between. CDR3 size: 15 residues. CDR3 DNA sequence: TGTGCCAGCAGCTTAATAGGGGCGACCTACAATGAGCAGTTCTTC. This codes for CASSLIGATYNEQFF.

This clone was detected only a few times. This sequence joins TRBV5-4 and TRBJ1-2, with D unresolved. Germline loops: CDR1 SGHNT, CDR2 YYREEE (reference sequence). The CDR3 is 15 amino acids. Trimming took off 0 bases at V and 0 bases at J, with 9 bases between the two ends. The CDR3 loop is CASSLGTSSNYGYTF. The DNA of the CDR3 is TGTGCCAGCAGCTTGGGGACGTCATCTAACTATGGCTACACCTTC.

This clone was seen once. This chain connects TRBV5-4 to TRBJ2-5; D possibly corresponds to TRBD1 (8 bases). The CDR3 is 16 residues long. Germline CDR1 SGHNT, CDR2 YYREEE (reference sequence). V lost 4 bases and J lost 5, with 21 bases in between. The CDR3 reads CASSVPGQGGIETQYF. The DNA of the CDR3 is TGTGCCAGCAGCGTACCTGGACAGGGAGGGATCGAGACCCAGTACTTC.

V usage is TRBV5-1 and J usage is TRBJ1-1, with D possibly being TRBD1 (6 bases). CDR1 is SGHRS, CDR2 YFSETQ, per germline. The CDR3 covers 13 residues. Trimming took 6 bases from V and 4 from J, leaving 13 bases between them. CDR3: CASNQDSFTEAFF. CDR3 DNA sequence: TGCGCCAGCAACCAGGACAGCTTCACTGAAGCTTTCTTT.

This chain links TRBV6-1 with TRBJ1-4; 7 bases are a match to TRBD1. The germline gives CDR1 MNHNS, CDR2 SASEGT. The length of the CDR3 is 13 residues. V was clipped by 8 bases and J by 7 bases; unmatched bases: 7. The CDR3 DNA sequence: TGTGCCAGCCAGGACAGGAACGCTGAAAAACTGTTTTTT. Protein sequence: CASQDRNAEKLFF.

V is TRBV9 and J is TRBJ2-5; D call uncertain. Germline lookup yields CDR1 SGDLS and CDR2 YYNGEE. The CDR3 runs 13 residues. V was shortened by 3 bases and J by 5 bases, with 11 bases between the two germline ends. The CDR3 sequence is CASSASRSETQYF. The CDR3 coding sequence is TGTGCCAGCAGCGCAAGTCGGTCGGAGACCCAGTACTTC.

The V call is TRBV19, the J call TRBJ1-6; D is unclear. V lost 7 bases and J 5 bases, leaving 9 bases between the germline ends. The CDR3 has 13 residues. Germline CDR1 is LNHDA and CDR2 is SQIVND (reference sequence). Here the CDR3 DNA reads TGTGCCAGTAATAGAAACAATAATTCACCCCTCCACTTT. Its protein product is CASNRNNNSPLHF.

The J gene is TRBJ2-5, the V gene TRBV7-3; no definite D call. The CDR3 spans 13 residues. The ends were cut back, 3 bases at V and 1 base at J, with 6 bases in the middle. CDR1 and CDR2 (germline): SGHTA, FQGTGA. This chain's CDR3 is CASSFGPQETQYF. The CDR3 nucleotides are TGTGCCAGCAGCTTTGGTCCCCAAGAGACCCAGTACTTC.

The V call is TRBV2, the J call TRBJ1-3; no definite D call. The CDR3 runs 14 residues. CDR1 SNHLY and CDR2 FYNNEI come from the germline V gene. Trimming removed 2 bases at V and 2 bases at J, with 7 bases between. CDR3 sequence reads: CASSETGAGNTIYF. CDR3 bases: TGTGCCAGCAGTGAAACCGGAGCTGGAAACACCATATATTTT. Full variable domain (rest looked up from reference TRBV2 and TRBJ1-3): EPEVTQTPSHQVTQMGQEVILRCVPISNHLYFYWYRQILGQKVEFLVSFYNNEISEKSEIFDDQFSVERPDGSNFTLKIRSTKLEDSAMYFCASSETGAGNTIYFGEGSWLTVV.

The table lists this clone with a count of one. The chain links TRBV9 to TRBJ1-2; 7 nucleotides line up with TRBD1. The germline V gene encodes CDR1 SGDLS and CDR2 YYNGEE. The CDR3 runs to 15 residues. J lost 3 bases, V lost 6 bases, and 11 bases had no gene match. The CDR3 DNA follows: TGTGCCAGCACCTTTGGGACAGCTCCTTACTATGGCTACACCTTC. Translated: CASTFGTAPYYGYTF.

The rearrangement joins TRBV2 to TRBJ1-2, with 7 bases lining up with TRBD1. Per germline, CDR1 SNHLY and CDR2 FYNNEI. The length of the CDR3 is 14 residues. J lost 4 bases, V lost 1 base, and 3 bases had no gene match. CDR3 amino acids: CASSEVGTAYGYTF. In DNA, the CDR3 is TGTGCCAGCAGTGAAGTGGGGACAGCCTATGGCTACACCTTC. The complete variable domain, with remaining parts taken from reference TRBV2 and TRBJ1-2, reads EPEVTQTPSHQVTQMGQEVILRCVPISNHLYFYWYRQILGQKVEFLVSFYNNEISEKSEIFDDQFSVERPDGSNFTLKIRSTKLEDSAMYFCASSEVGTAYGYTFGSGTRLTVV.

The V and J genes are TRBV10-3 and TRBJ2-7; a weak D match, TRBD2 (5 bases). The CDR3 has 14 residues. Germline lookup yields CDR1 ENHRY and CDR2 SYGVKD. Trimming stripped 0 bases from V and 3 bases from J, with 9 bases between. In DNA, the CDR3 is TGTGCCATCAGTGAGTCTGAGGGTCTCTACGAGCAGTACTTC. Its translation is CAISESEGLYEQYF.